These T cell receptor beta chains were read from a single sample in a study of memory CD4+ T cells and cytomegalovirus serostatus. Some clones are missing from TCRdb's copy, which holds only in-frame ones; the method was immunoSEQ multiplex PCR. This sample carries nearly 50,000 clones, around 80% of them seen once, and the ten largest clones take about 0.8%. Material: memory CD4+ T cells from blood. These receptors came from an adult in good health and CMV-seronegative. Each CDR3 is given with its conserved first and last residue. D genes are given only for firm matches. Some rows have no size entry. The others give once, few or many, or a class for an expanded clone.

J gene,clone size,D gene,V gene,CDR3 DNA,CDR3 protein
TRBJ2-1,few,TRBD2,TRBV12-5,TGTGCTAGTGGTTTGGCAGCGGGAGGGCCCCACAATGAGCAGTTCTTC,CASGLAAGGPHNEQFF
TRBJ2-7,NA,TRBD2,TRBV28,TGTGCCAGCAGTGTCAGACTAGCGGGAGTAATATTGGAGTACTTC,CASSVRLAGVILEYF
TRBJ1-3,NA,TRBD1,TRBV30,TGTGCCTGGATCCCCCGGGGGTCAGGGGGATTGGACACCATATATTTT,CAWIPRGSGGLDTIYF
TRBJ2-2,NA,TRBD1,TRBV10-1,TGCGCCAGCAGACAGGGGGTGAACACCGGGGAGCTGTTTTTT,CASRQGVNTGELFF
TRBJ2-3,NA,TRBD1,TRBV29-1,TGCAGCGTTCTTCAGACAGGGGGGGGTACGCAGTATTTT,CSVLQTGGGTQYF
TRBJ2-7,NA,NA,TRBV6-5,TGTGCCAGCAGTTACTCTCTGGATTCGAAGCAGTACTTC,CASSYSLDSKQYF
TRBJ1-2,NA,NA,TRBV6-5,TGTGCCAGCAGTTACGGAACAGGGAATGGCTACACCTTC,CASSYGTGNGYTF
TRBJ2-4,NA,NA,TRBV4-1,TGCGCCAGCAGCCAAGCCTCGGGGGCAGGGGGAATCATTCAGTACTTC,CASSQASGAGGIIQYF
TRBJ2-2,NA,NA,TRBV11-2,TGTGCCAGCAGCTACACGAACACCGGGGAGCTGTTTTTT,CASSYTNTGELFF
TRBJ2-1,NA,TRBD1,TRBV5-4,TGTGCCAGCAGCTCGGGACAGGGGAGGGGTAGGCGCTCCTACAATGAGCAGTTCTTC,CASSSGQGRGRRSYNEQFF
TRBJ2-1,many,NA,TRBV7-8,TGTGCCAGCAGCCGTACTTGGGGTAGCAATGAGCAGTTCTTC,CASSRTWGSNEQFF
TRBJ2-7,NA,TRBD2,TRBV11-2,TGTGCCAGCAGCCTGGCGGGGGTGAGCTCCTACGAGCAGTACTTC,CASSLAGVSSYEQYF
TRBJ1-2,NA,TRBD1,TRBV23-1,TGCGCCAGCAAAGGACAGGGGGAACCCAGGGCCAGCTATGGCTACACCTTC,CASKGQGEPRASYGYTF
TRBJ2-2,few,TRBD1,TRBV30,TGTGCCTTGCCTAGGGACAGCAACACCGGGGAGCTGTTTTTT,CALPRDSNTGELFF
TRBJ2-1,NA,NA,TRBV9,TGTGCCAGCAGCGCCACATTTTACAATGAGCAGTTCTTC,CASSATFYNEQFF
TRBJ1-2,NA,TRBD1,TRBV7-2,TGTGCCAGCAGCTTCCTCTTAACAGGGGCTGACGGCTACACCTTC,CASSFLLTGADGYTF
TRBJ2-7,NA,TRBD2,TRBV18,TGTGCCAGCTCCCCGTCCAGCGGGAGAGAGTACGAGCAGTACTTC,CASSPSSGREYEQYF
TRBJ1-1,once,NA,TRBV27,TGTGCCAGCGGGGGGCAGTTTGGGCGGGGGAACACTGAAGCTTTCTTT,CASGGQFGRGNTEAFF
TRBJ1-3,NA,NA,TRBV6-5,TGTGCCAGCAGTTATGCCTCCGACCGGTCCACCATATATTTT,CASSYASDRSTIYF
TRBJ1-5,NA,NA,TRBV7-8,TGTGCCAGCAGCTTAGACTCGGGGGCCCAGCATTTT,CASSLDSGAQHF
TRBJ2-7,NA,NA,TRBV2,TGTGCCAGCAGTGCCGGCCCAGTCGTTCCCAGCTCCTACGAGCAGTACTTC,CASSAGPVVPSSYEQYF
TRBJ1-6,once,TRBD1,TRBV6-5,TGTGCCAGCAGTTACTCGACAGGGAGCTATAATTCACCCCTCCACTTT,CASSYSTGSYNSPLHF
TRBJ1-6,few,NA,TRBV27,TGTGCCACCCGGTCAGGGAGCTCCTATAATTCACCCCTCCACTTT,CATRSGSSYNSPLHF
TRBJ2-7,once,TRBD2,TRBV11-2,TGTGCCAGCAGCTCCCCCGCCCGGGAGGGGCAGTACTTC,CASSSPAREGQYF
TRBJ1-1,few,NA,TRBV5-4,TGTGCCAGCAGCGGGGGAGGGGGAGTCCGGAACACTGAAGCTTTCTTT,CASSGGGGVRNTEAFF
TRBJ1-1,NA,TRBD1,TRBV6-1,TGTGCCAGCAGTGAAGCCCGGACAGGCAAGAACACTGAAGCTTTCTTT,CASSEARTGKNTEAFF
TRBJ2-3,NA,TRBD2,TRBV19,TGTGCCAGTAGTATACCCCAACTAGCGGGAAGGACAGATACGCAGTATTTT,CASSIPQLAGRTDTQYF
TRBJ1-2,NA,TRBD1,TRBV30,TGTGCCTGGAGGGGGACAGGGCTCGGCTATGGCTACACCTTC,CAWRGTGLGYGYTF
TRBJ2-1,NA,NA,TRBV30,TGTGCCTGGAGTGGTAGCGGACGGTACAATGAGCAGTTCTTC,CAWSGSGRYNEQFF
TRBJ1-1,NA,TRBD1,TRBV6-4,TGTGCCAGCAGCCTGACAGGGAAGAACACTGAAGCTTTCTTT,CASSLTGKNTEAFF
TRBJ2-5,NA,TRBD2,TRBV29-1,TGCAGCGCTGCCGGGGGGGCCCGGGAGACCCAGTACTTC,CSAAGGARETQYF
TRBJ1-2,NA,TRBD1,TRBV14,TGTGCCAGCAGCCAGGGACAGACCTATGGCTACACCTTC,CASSQGQTYGYTF